The 2 T cell receptor beta chains given below trace back to one sample, sequenced in a study of CD8+CD57+ T cells in acquired aplastic anemia. Investigators profiled TCR beta VDJ and CDR3 from genomic DNA template. TCRdb independently ran MiXCR on the reads; one entry per CDR3 protein. The sample records some 200,000 distinct CDR3 sequences, over 60% being singletons. The sequencing input was sorted CD4+, CD8+, or CD8+CD57+ T cells (not recorded which) from PBMCs. The source is a human donor in good health.

This clonotype appeared once. This sequence joins TRBV2 and TRBJ2-3; tentative D call: TRBD1 (5 bases). The J call may not be correct, given that the DNA end is closer to TRBJ1-5. Germline V gene data show CDR1 as SNHLY and CDR2 as FYNNEI. This CDR3 region has 14 residues. DNA of the CDR3: TGTGCCAGCAGTGTAGTGGGGGGGATGGATACGCAGCATTTT. Translating it yields CASSVVGGMDTQHF.

This clonotype was observed at least ten times. The rearrangement joins TRBV7-9 to TRBJ1-1, with D unclear. The V and J ends lost 4 bases and 0 bases respectively, with 6 bases between them. The CDR3 has 13 residues. CDR1 and CDR2 from the germline V gene are SEHNR and FQNEAQ (reference sequence). CDR3 nucleotides: TGTGCCAGCAGCTCCTCAATGAACACTGAAGCTTTCTTT. Protein product: CASSSSMNTEAFF. Complete variable domain (other parts from reference TRBV7-9 and TRBJ1-1): DTGVSQNPRHKITKRGQNVTFRCDPISEHNRLYWYRQTLGQGPEFLTYFQNEAQLEKSRLLSDRFSAERPKGSFSTLEIQRTEQGDSAMYLCASSSSMNTEAFFGQGTRLTVV.